This section outlines one T cell receptor beta chain sequence together with its context. The repertoire was sequenced with immunoSEQ multiplex PCR; TCRdb's copy has only in-frame clones and lacks some. This table holds roughly 99,000 clones, 86% found once. This sample was taken from a study of preoperative IRX-2 immunotherapy in early breast cancer. With 4 bases removed from V and 7 bases from J, the gap between germline ends came to 18 bases. The CDR3 is 15 amino acids. Germline loops: CDR1 SGHNT, CDR2 YENEEA. Treatment specified: preoperative locoregional IRX-2 cytokine immunotherapy. The sequence was obtained from a human donor with breast cancer. The J gene is TRBJ2-3, the V gene TRBV11-3; the D is unclear. The specimen comprised tumor tissue, sampled after IRX-2 immunotherapy. This chain's CDR3 is CASSSTKTSYNTQYF. The CDR3 DNA reads TGTGCCAGCAGCTCAACGAAGACAAGCTACAATACGCAGTATTTT.